The present T cell receptor (beta chain) was sequenced within a study of T cell responses to AZD1222 COVID-19 vaccine. This table comes from immunoSEQ multiplex PCR, and its TCRdb copy is limited to in-frame clones, with some not included. The data show approximately 180,000 clones, 75% to 95% seen once. This clonotype was obtained from an adult in good health. Source: peripheral blood, taken on day 0 of AZD1222 vaccination.

The CDR3 coding sequence is TGTGCCAGCAGTTTAGGTCCACTGTCTAACAATGAGCAGTTCTTC. This translates into CASSLGPLSNNEQFF. The rearrangement uses TRBV6-5 and TRBJ2-1; D gene unclear. CDR1 and CDR2 (germline): MNHEY, SVGAGI. V lost 4 bases and J lost 5, with 15 bases in between. This CDR3 contains 15 residues.